These 3 T cell receptor beta chains were all obtained from the same sample, sequenced in a study of blood T cell repertoires in COVID-19. TCRdb's table, derived via immunoSEQ multiplex PCR, lists solely in-frame clones and lacks some. The sample yields fewer than 110,000 clones, around 85% seen once. The sequencing sample was made of peripheral blood. All receptors come from a woman aged 70-85 years with active or convalescent COVID-19.

The J gene is TRBJ2-1, the V gene TRBV6-6; D possibly corresponds to TRBD1 (5 bases). Between the trimmed V and J ends, which lost 5 bases and 0 bases, there was a span of 17 bases. The CDR3 sequence is 17 residues long. CDR1 is MNHNY and CDR2 is SVGAGI in the germline V gene (reference sequence). CDR3 sequence: CASSPYSRGHSYNEQFF. CDR3 bases: TGTGCCAGCAGTCCATACTCAAGGGGTCACTCCTACAATGAGCAGTTCTTC.

The rearrangement links TRBV18 to TRBJ1-4; D gene ambiguous. With 0 bases removed from V and 5 bases from J, the gap between germline ends came to 13 bases. The CDR3 length is 16 residues. Germline V lookup: CDR1 KGHSH, CDR2 LQKENI. CDR3 sequence (DNA): TGTGCCAGCTCACCACCGATAAGGGCGGGAAATGAAAAACTGTTTTTT. Translating gives CASSPPIRAGNEKLFF.

V and J are TRBV7-2 and TRBJ2-3, with 10 positions matching TRBD2. From germline, CDR1 is SGHTA and CDR2 FQGNSA. V lost 3 bases and J lost 5; bases outside the gene matches: 5. The CDR3 contains 15 residues. The CDR3 bases are TGTGCCAGCAGCTTCGGACTAGCGGATATAGATACGCAGTATTTT. Amino acids: CASSFGLADIDTQYF.